A selection of T cell receptor beta chains follows, all from one sample in a study of T cells after yellow fever vaccination. MiXCR was run by TCRdb on the 5' RACE reads, yielding one entry per CDR3 protein. The profile shows around 26,000 distinct CDR3 sequences, less than 4% of them singletons. Sequencing was performed on PBMCs, either bulk or a sorted T-cell subset (CD4+, CD8+, memory, or dextramer-sorted; not recorded which), taken about 41 days after the first yellow fever vaccination. The origin of the receptors is a man in his late teens or twenties who received the YFV17D yellow fever vaccine. The CDR3 runs from the conserved cysteine through the conserved F or W. Fields, in order: D gene, clone size, V gene, J gene, CDR3 DNA, CDR3 protein. D genes are given only for firm matches. Sizes are listed as how often the clone was seen (once, few, many) or a class if it is expanded.

>TRBD1|many|TRBV7-6|TRBJ1-5
TGTGCCAGCAGCTTAGCCGGGGGACAGACTAGCAATCAGCCCCAGCATTTT
CASSLAGGQTSNQPQHF
>-|many|TRBV3-1|TRBJ2-3
TGTGCCAGCAGCTTTAACACAGATACGCAGTATTTT
CASSFNTDTQYF
>-|many|TRBV20-1|TRBJ1-6
TGCAGTGCTATATCACAGGCCCAGTATAATTCACCCCTCCACTTT
CSAISQAQYNSPLHF
>-|many|TRBV27|TRBJ1-1
TGTGCCAGCAGCCCTACAAGGGACACTGAAGCTTTCTTT
CASSPTRDTEAFF
>TRBD2|many|TRBV11-2|TRBJ2-2
TGTGCCAGCAGCCCAGGGGCCACTAGCGGGGGGACCGGGGAGCTGTTTTTT
CASSPGATSGGTGELFF
>-|many|TRBV11-2|TRBJ2-5
TGTGCCAGCAGCTTACCCCTGGCGACCCAAGAGACCCAGTACTTC
CASSLPLATQETQYF
>-|many|TRBV12-3/TRBV12-4|TRBJ2-3
TGTGCCAGCAGTTCAAGGGGCACAGATACGCAGTATTTT
CASSSRGTDTQYF
>TRBD1|many|TRBV11-1|TRBJ1-1
TGTGCCAGCAGCTTAGCTCGGGACAGGAACACTGAAGCTTTCTTT
CASSLARDRNTEAFF
>TRBD1|many|TRBV2|TRBJ2-3
TGTGCCAGCCCCCCCACAGGGGATGCGGCCACGCAGTATTTT
CASPPTGDAATQYF
>-|many|TRBV7-3|TRBJ1-1
TGTGCCAGCAGCTGGGGCCTTCTGGGATCTGAAGCTTTCTTT
CASSWGLLGSEAFF
>-|many|TRBV5-1|TRBJ2-5
TGCGCCAGCAGCTTGGACACGGGGGAACAGACCCAGTACTTC
CASSLDTGEQTQYF
>TRBD1|many|TRBV5-1|TRBJ1-2
TGCGCCAGCAGCCCGGAAGGGACAGGGGAAGGCTACACCTTC
CASSPEGTGEGYTF
>TRBD1|few|TRBV20-1|TRBJ1-2
TGCAGTGCTCCTCTCAACAGGGGTCGGTCGGTCGGCTACACCTTC
CSAPLNRGRSVGYTF
>-|many|TRBV29-1|TRBJ1-2
TGCAGCGTTGTGGCGCAGGAAACAAACTATGGCTACACCTTC
CSVVAQETNYGYTF
>-|many|TRBV6-5|TRBJ1-5
TGTGCCAGCAGTTACTTGGGTGGGAGCAATCAGCCCCAGCATTTT
CASSYLGGSNQPQHF
>TRBD1|many|TRBV5-6|TRBJ1-1
TGTGCCAGCAGCTTGCCCAGGGAGGGGGCGAACACTGAAGCTTTCTTT
CASSLPREGANTEAFF
>TRBD1|medium-sized|TRBV5-1|TRBJ2-5
TGCGCCAGCAAGACAGGGACCAAGCCAGAGACCCAGTACTTC
CASKTGTKPETQYF
>-|many|TRBV5-5|TRBJ1-4
TGTGCCAGCAGCTCGCCGGTTGACAGTGCAACTAATGAAAAACTGTTTTTT
CASSSPVDSATNEKLFF
>TRBD2|many|TRBV12-3/TRBV12-4|TRBJ2-7
TGTGCCAGCAGTTTGGAGACTAGCGGGGGGGCTTCCTACGAGCAGTACTTC
CASSLETSGGASYEQYF
>-|many|TRBV24-1|TRBJ2-1
TGTGCCACCAGTGATTATTTTACTGAGGGGCCCCACAATGAGCAGTTCTTC
CATSDYFTEGPHNEQFF